Reported below is one TCR beta chain. Antigen specificity is unknown. Sequencing used immunoSEQ multiplex PCR; TCRdb keeps in-frame clones, though not all of them. The sample lists 130,000 or so clones; 90% were seen once. This specimen comes from a study of T cell responses to AZD1222 COVID-19 vaccine. Study results and limitations: Spike as a whole was targeted by vaccine-associated CD4 TCRs, dominant at 160-218 and 743-854. In the spike-specific TCR repertoire, nearly half reportedly target unmutated variant regions.

V shed 7 bases and J 2 bases; nucleotides not matched to a gene: 7. The germline CDR1 and CDR2 sequences are SNHLY and FYNNEI. The CDR3 contains 14 residues. The sequences come from peripheral blood, collected on day 0 of AZD1222 vaccination. The clonotype comes from an adult in good health. The genes are TRBV2 and TRBJ1-2; the match to TRBD1 covers 7 bases. For the CDR3, the DNA is TGTGCCAGCACCTCCCAAGGGGGCAACTATGGCTACACCTTC. This translates into CASTSQGGNYGYTF.